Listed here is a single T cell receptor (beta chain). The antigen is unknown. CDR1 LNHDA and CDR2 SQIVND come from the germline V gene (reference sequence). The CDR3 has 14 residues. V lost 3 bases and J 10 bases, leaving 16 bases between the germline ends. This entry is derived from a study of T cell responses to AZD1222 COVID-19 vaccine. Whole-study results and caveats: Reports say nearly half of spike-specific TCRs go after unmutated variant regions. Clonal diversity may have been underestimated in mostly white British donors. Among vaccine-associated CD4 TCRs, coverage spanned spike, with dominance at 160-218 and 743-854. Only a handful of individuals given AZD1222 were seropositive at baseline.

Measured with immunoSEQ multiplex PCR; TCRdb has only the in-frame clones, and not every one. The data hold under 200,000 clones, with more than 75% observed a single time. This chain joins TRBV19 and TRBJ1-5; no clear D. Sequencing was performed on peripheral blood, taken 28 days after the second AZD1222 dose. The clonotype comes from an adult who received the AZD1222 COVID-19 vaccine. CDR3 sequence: CASSIGQFHRPQHF. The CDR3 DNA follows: TGTGCCAGTAGTATCGGGCAGTTCCATCGACCCCAGCATTTT.